This T cell receptor (beta chain) was identified during a study of cytomegalovirus exposure and HLA in healthy donors. General study findings and limits: Accurate HLA-A and HLA-B prediction from TCR beta sequences was reported for most subjects. Immune exposure information available was restricted to CMV serostatus. What was likely a sequencing artifact was a cluster of highly shared sequence variants. Follow-up analysis found HLA locus-dependent TCR association rates, highest for DRB1 and lowest for HLA-C.

This CDR3 region has 15 residues. Germline assignment: CDR1 SGHRS and CDR2 YFSETQ. Trimming shortened V by 0 bases and J by 0 bases, and 9 bases separated the two germline ends. Researchers ran the PCR with 60 Vbeta and 13 Jbeta primers. Measured with immunoSEQ multiplex PCR; TCRdb has only the in-frame clones, and not every one. The sample lists some 200,000 clones, more than 65% occurring once. To note about this clone: Antigen unknown.

Sequenced sample: PBMCs. The clonotype originates from a woman in her 30s in good health and CMV-seronegative. J is TRBJ1-1 and V is TRBV5-1; D remains ambiguous. CDR3 protein: CASSLARTMNTEAFF. As DNA, the CDR3 is TGCGCCAGCAGCTTGGCCCGTACAATGAACACTGAAGCTTTCTTT.